The sequence of this TCR beta chain was determined in a study of OX40 agonist ivuxolimab in advanced cancers. About the study: Treatment of patients was with ivuxolimab, an agonistic anti-OX40 (CD134) antibody. Those treated in dose escalation had hepatocellular carcinoma, melanoma, renal cell cancer or head and neck cancer.

The protocol was immunoSEQ multiplex PCR, while the TCRdb copy is restricted to in-frame clones and leaves out a portion. The table shows approximately 77,000 clones, with around 82% occurring only once. The CDR3 has 14 residues. CDR1 and CDR2 from the germline V gene are KGHSH and LQKENI. V was shortened by 6 bases and J by 0 bases, with 11 bases between the two germline ends. Blood sampling took place at baseline, cycle 4 day 1, and cycle 7 day 1. Specimen: CD4+ or CD8+ T cells sorted from blood, collected in a trial of the OX40 agonist ivuxolimab. This chain uses TRBV18 with TRBJ1-1; D gene ambiguous. The receptor was isolated from an adult with an advanced solid tumor such as melanoma, head and neck, liver or kidney cancer. CDR3 DNA: TGTGCCAGCTCCCCCCGTCGTCTGAACACTGAAGCTTTCTTT. Translated, it gives CASSPRRLNTEAFF.